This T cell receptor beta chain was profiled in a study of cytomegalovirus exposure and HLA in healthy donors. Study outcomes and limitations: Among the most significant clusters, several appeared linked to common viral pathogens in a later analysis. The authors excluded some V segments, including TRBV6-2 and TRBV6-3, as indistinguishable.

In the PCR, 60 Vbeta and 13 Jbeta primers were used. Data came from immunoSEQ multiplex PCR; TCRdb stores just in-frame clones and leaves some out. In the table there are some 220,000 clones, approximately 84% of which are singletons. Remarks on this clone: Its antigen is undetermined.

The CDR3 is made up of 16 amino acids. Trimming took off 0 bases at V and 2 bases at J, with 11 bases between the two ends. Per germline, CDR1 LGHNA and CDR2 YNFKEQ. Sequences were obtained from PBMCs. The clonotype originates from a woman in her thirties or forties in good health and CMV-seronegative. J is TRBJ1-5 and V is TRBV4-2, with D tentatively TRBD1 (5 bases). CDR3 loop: CASSQDLGAGNQPQHF. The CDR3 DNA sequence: TGTGCCAGCAGCCAAGATTTAGGGGCAGGCAATCAGCCCCAGCATTTT.